This entry lists 13 T cell receptor beta chains sequenced from one sample in a study of vaccination and CD4 T cells after COVID-19. What these receptors recognize is not known. Sample treatment: roughly ten-day PBMC culture with coronavirus spike peptide pools or control peptides (ViraFEST assay). The Oncomine TCR Beta short-read assay sequenced DNA from cultured CD4+ T cells. TCRdb passed the PCR reads through MiXCR, listing each CDR3 protein once. Here the sample spans roughly 12,000 distinct CDR3 sequences, roughly a third being singletons. The sequencing here drew on CD4+ T cells from blood, cultured in vitro, taken before SARS-CoV-2 vaccination. These TCRs come from a human donor who received a COVID-19 vaccine.

The V and J genes are TRBV7-6 and TRBJ1-5; no firm D call. V was clipped by 0 bases and J by 5 bases, with 5 bases between them. Per germline, CDR1 SGHVS and CDR2 FNYEAQ. There are 13 residues in the CDR3. CDR3 DNA sequence: TGTGCCAGCAGCTTAGCGGAAGATCAGCCCCAGCATTTT. Translated: CASSLAEDQPQHF.

J is TRBJ1-5 and V is TRBV24-1; no clear D. Germline V gene lookup returns CDR1 KGHDR and CDR2 SFDVKD. This CDR3 comprises 13 residues. The ends were cut back, 10 bases at V and 7 bases at J, with 16 bases in the middle. The CDR3 DNA is TGTGCCACTAATGAGGGATCGGGACAGCCCCAGCATTTT. Protein product: CATNEGSGQPQHF.

V and J are TRBV7-6 and TRBJ2-1, with TRBD1 as a possible D gene (5 bases). This CDR3 region has 13 residues. Looked up from germline, CDR1 is SGHVS and CDR2 is FNYEAQ. V was pared by 3 bases and J by 5 bases, with 8 bases between. The CDR3 region has the DNA TGTGCCAGCAGCTTTTCGACAGACAATGAGCAGTTCTTC. As protein: CASSFSTDNEQFF.

J is TRBJ2-5 and V is TRBV5-4; TRBD1 matches 7 bases. The CDR3 length is 14 residues. The V gene's germline CDR1 is SGHNT and CDR2 YYREEE (reference sequence). The V segment lost 4 bases and the J segment 5 bases; nucleotides outside the gene matches: 8. The CDR3 DNA sequence: TGTGCCAGCAGCCGAGACCGGGACAGTGAGACCCAGTACTTC. The encoded protein is CASSRDRDSETQYF.

This clonotype was counted between two and nine times. The V gene is TRBV19, the J gene TRBJ1-5, with 12 bases lining up with TRBD1. Germline values: CDR1 LNHDA, CDR2 SQIVND (reference sequence). This CDR3 comprises 19 residues. Trimming removed 5 bases from V and 5 bases from J; junction bases left unmatched: 16. CDR3 DNA sequence: TGTGCCAGTAGTCCCAGACCGGGACAGGGGGCAGGGCGGGATCAGCCCCAGCATTTT. It is translated as CASSPRPGQGAGRDQPQHF.

The chain recombines TRBV10-2 with TRBJ2-5, with D possibly being TRBD1 (5 bases). This CDR3 comprises 15 residues. CDR1 and CDR2 from the germline V gene are WSHSY and SAAADI. V was cut by 2 bases and J by 2 bases, with 12 bases left in between. The CDR3 spells CASSEPRGPQETQYF. The CDR3, as DNA: TGCGCCAGCAGTGAGCCAAGGGGCCCACAAGAGACCCAGTACTTC.

The rearrangement links TRBV5-5 to TRBJ2-5; perhaps TRBD2 as D (7 bases). The V gene lost 4 bases and the J gene lost 5 bases, with 15 bases spanning the gap. The CDR3 is 14 amino acids. Germline CDR1 and CDR2: SGHKS and YYEKEE (reference sequence). The CDR3 coding sequence is TGTGCCAGCAGCATACAGGGAGGGCCGGAGACCCAGTACTTC. This translates into CASSIQGGPETQYF.

This chain connects TRBV7-9 to TRBJ2-3, with TRBD2 matching over 7 bases. CDR3 length equals 15 residues. After removal of 1 base from V and 2 bases from J, the junction contained 3 bases not matched to a gene. Germline-derived CDR1 and CDR2 are SEHNR and FQNEAQ (reference sequence). CDR3 DNA: TGTGCCAGCAGCTTAGGCGGGGGAGTCACAGATACGCAGTATTTT. Translation: CASSLGGGVTDTQYF. The variable domain in full, completed from reference TRBV7-9 and TRBJ2-3, reads DTGVSQNPRHKITKRGQNVTFRCDPISEHNRLYWYRQTLGQGPEFLTYFQNEAQLEKSRLLSDRFSAERPKGSFSTLEIQRTEQGDSAMYLCASSLGGGVTDTQYFGPGTRLTVL.

V usage is TRBV4-1 and J usage is TRBJ2-7, with 8 bases that match TRBD1. Germline V gene sequence: CDR1 MGHRA, CDR2 YSYEKL. The CDR3 runs 13 residues. With V trimmed by 0 bases and J by 6 bases, 1 base remained unmatched. This chain's CDR3 is CASSQDTGGEQYF. CDR3 in DNA: TGCGCCAGCAGCCAAGATACAGGGGGCGAGCAGTACTTC.

The chain couples TRBV9 to TRBJ1-2; perhaps TRBD1 as D (6 bases). Per the germline V gene, CDR1 is SGDLS and CDR2 is YYNGEE. Trimming cost V 3 bases and J 6 bases, with 15 bases left between them. The CDR3 is 14 amino acids. The CDR3 DNA follows: TGTGCCAGCAGCGGAGGGGGAGTAGGAGATGGCTACACCTTC. Amino acid sequence: CASSGGGVGDGYTF.

The gene calls are TRBV5-6 and TRBJ2-7; 9 positions agree with TRBD1. V was pared by 2 bases and J by 2 bases, with 11 bases of the junction left unmatched. CDR1 SGHDT and CDR2 YYEEEE come from the germline V gene. CDR3 length equals 17 residues. CDR3 sequence reads: CASSFPRLRQGAYEQYF. The CDR3 region has the DNA TGTGCCAGCAGCTTTCCTCGGCTCCGACAGGGGGCCTACGAGCAGTACTTC.

This clonotype was observed a few times. This chain links TRBV10-3 with TRBJ2-3; D unclear. Germline assignment: CDR1 ENHRY and CDR2 SYGVKD. The V gene lost 6 bases and the J gene lost 0 bases, with 10 bases spanning the gap. There are 14 residues in the CDR3. CDR3 sequence (DNA): TGTGCCATCAGGTCCACTCCTAGCACAGATACGCAGTATTTT. It is translated as CAIRSTPSTDTQYF.

The sample holds a few counts of this clonotype. The chain has TRBV20-1 and TRBJ2-5, with TRBD2 identical over 12 bases. CDR1 is DFQATT, CDR2 SNEGSKA, per germline (reference sequence). This CDR3 spans 14 amino acids. Germline trimming cut 6 bases from V and 5 bases from J; bases unmatched to any gene: 7. CDR3 coding DNA: TGCAGTGCCTACCTAGCGGGGGGGCGTGAGACCCAGTACTTC. It yields the protein CSAYLAGGRETQYF.